These 15 T cell receptor beta chains were sequenced from one sample in a study of T cell changes during pregnancy in multiple sclerosis. The method was immunoSEQ multiplex PCR; TCRdb's version includes in-frame clones alone and lacks a portion of them. The sample lists about 36,000 clones; 91% were seen once. The sample here was CD4+ T cells from peripheral blood mononuclear cells, taken in the second trimester of pregnancy. These receptors originate from a female donor in good health, enrolled as a control in a pregnancy study.

The chain is built from TRBV7-2 and TRBJ2-7; D call uncertain. CDR1 is SGHTA, CDR2 FQGNSA, per germline. This CDR3 is built from 15 residues. Trimming shortened V by 0 bases and J by 6 bases, and 15 bases separated the two germline ends. CDR3 loop: CASSLASSVVAEQYF. The CDR3 DNA reads TGTGCCAGCAGCTTAGCGTCGTCGGTCGTAGCCGAGCAGTACTTC.

In its sample, this clone was seen a few times. The chain is built from TRBV28 and TRBJ1-5; 9 bases fit TRBD1. J was trimmed by 0 bases and V by 6 bases; bases with no gene match: 3. CDR3 length: 15 amino acids. CDR1 is MDHEN, CDR2 SYDVKM, per germline. The CDR3: CASRGTGNSNQPQHF. The CDR3 DNA sequence: TGTGCCAGCAGAGGGACAGGGAATAGCAATCAGCCCCAGCATTTT.

The chain links TRBV5-1 to TRBJ1-1; tentatively, D is TRBD1 (5 bases). The germline gives CDR1 SGHRS, CDR2 YFSETQ. V was trimmed by 5 bases and J by 0 bases, leaving 17 bases between them. CDR3 length: 16 residues. CDR3 sequence reads: CASRSRGVGMNTEAFF. In DNA, the CDR3 is TGCGCCAGCAGATCCCGGGGGGTTGGGATGAACACTGAAGCTTTCTTT.

This clone was counted once. The junction and the germline gene differ at one end; a read error may be behind it. V is TRBV6-1 and J is TRBJ2-1; 9 bases match TRBD2. CDR1 and CDR2 (germline): MNHNS, SASEGT. CDR3 size: 15 residues. CDR3 amino acids: CASSSGTSSSNEQFF. In DNA form, the CDR3 reads TGTGCCAGCAGTTCCGGGACTAGCTCCTCCAATGAGCAGTTCTTC.

V is TRBV27 and J is TRBJ2-1; 7 nucleotides align to TRBD2. The junction had 6 bases not matched to a gene; V was cut back by 4 bases and J by 0 bases. CDR3 length: 16 residues. Germline V gene data show CDR1 as MNHEY and CDR2 as SMNVEV (reference sequence). The CDR3, as DNA: TGTGCCAGCAGTTCCTGGGGCGGGAGCTCCTACAATGAGCAGTTCTTC. Protein sequence: CASSSWGGSSYNEQFF.

The CDR3: CASSEQGAQGYEQYF. The DNA for the CDR3 is TGCGCCAGCAGCGAACAGGGGGCGCAAGGATACGAGCAGTACTTC. V is TRBV5-1 and J is TRBJ2-7; TRBD1 matches 9 bases. CDR3 length equals 15 residues. With 4 bases clipped from V and 4 bases from J, the junction kept 9 bases outside the gene matches. CDR1 is SGHRS and CDR2 is YFSETQ in the germline V gene.

This chain links TRBV6-5 with TRBJ1-2; a weak D match, TRBD1 (6 bases). CDR1 and CDR2 from the germline V gene are MNHEY and SVGAGI. The CDR3 length is 15 residues. Trimming shortened V by 3 bases and J by 4 bases, and 15 bases separated the two germline ends. CDR3 loop: CASSYNTGLGYGYTF. The CDR3 DNA sequence: TGTGCCAGCAGTTATAACACAGGGCTCGGCTATGGCTACACCTTC.

The chain employs TRBV19 and TRBJ2-7; a weak D match, TRBD2 (5 bases). The CDR3 extends over 14 amino acids. Looked up from germline, CDR1 is LNHDA and CDR2 is SQIVND (reference sequence). The V end lost 1 base, the J end lost 5 bases, and 12 bases lay between the germline ends. CDR3 protein: CASSIGLAVDEQYF. CDR3 DNA sequence: TGTGCCAGTAGTATAGGGCTAGCAGTCGACGAGCAGTACTTC.

The chain joins TRBV12-1 to TRBJ2-5; TRBD2 is the table's D call and was not checked against the DNA. TRBV12-1 is given as a pseudogene. This CDR3 spans 14 amino acids. As DNA, the CDR3 is TGTGCCAGCAGCTTGACTAGCGGGAAAGAGACCCAGTACTTC. It is translated as CASSLTSGKETQYF.

This clone appeared a single time. The chain recombines TRBV4-1 with TRBJ2-7; 11 bases are a match to TRBD1. The junction had 4 bases not matched to a gene; V was cut back by 2 bases and J by 4 bases. Germline CDR1 is MGHRA and CDR2 is YSYEKL. This CDR3 comprises 15 residues. The CDR3 sequence: CASSQQGTGGYEQYF. The CDR3, as DNA: TGCGCCAGCAGCCAACAAGGGACAGGGGGATACGAGCAGTACTTC.

In its sample, this clone was seen a few times. The chain is built from TRBV7-6 and TRBJ1-2, with a possible D match to TRBD1 (5 bases). The CDR3 totals 13 residues. Germline loops: CDR1 SGHVS, CDR2 FNYEAQ. With 4 bases removed from V and 8 bases from J, the gap between germline ends came to 14 bases. CDR3 loop: CASSSGRGEGYTF. In nucleotides, the CDR3 is TGTGCCAGCAGCTCCGGCCGGGGGGAAGGCTACACCTTC.

Turning to this clone: A junction end diverges from the germline sequence, so it may reflect a read error. V gene TRBV7-7 combines with J gene TRBJ2-5; 9 bases map to TRBD2. Germline V gives CDR1 SSHAT, CDR2 FNYEAQ (reference sequence). This CDR3 is 14 amino acids long. This chain's CDR3 is CASSLAGVPETQYF. The CDR3 DNA reads TGTGCTAGCAGCTTAGCGGGAGTCCCAGAGACCCAGTACTTC.

The J gene is TRBJ1-2, the V gene TRBV4-1; D is unclear. This CDR3 contains 14 residues. V was pared by 1 base and J by 6 bases, with 12 bases between. Germline V CDR1 and CDR2: MGHRA, YSYEKL. CDR3 coding DNA: TGCGCCAGCAGCCAAGGTATAAGAACAAATGGCTACACCTTC. Translating gives CASSQGIRTNGYTF.

The rearrangement joins TRBV7-8 to TRBJ1-1; D is perhaps TRBD1 (6 bases). Germline V gene sequence: CDR1 SGHVS, CDR2 FQNEAQ. CDR3 length: 14 amino acids. With 2 bases removed from V and 6 bases from J, the gap between germline ends came to 13 bases. The CDR3: CASSLLPGTSEAFF. The CDR3 nucleotides read TGTGCCAGCAGCTTATTGCCCGGGACATCTGAAGCTTTCTTT.

The chain's CDR3 is CASSRPGQNEQFF. CDR3 DNA: TGTGCCAGTAGTAGGCCGGGACAGAATGAGCAGTTCTTC. The chain joins TRBV19 to TRBJ2-1; 7 bases are a match to TRBD1. The CDR3 has 13 residues. V gave up 4 bases and J gave up 7 bases; unmatched junction bases: 4. Germline V CDR1 and CDR2: LNHDA, SQIVND (reference sequence).